These T cell receptor beta chains were read from a single sample in a study of shared clonotypes between healthy human individuals. Here immunoSEQ multiplex PCR was the method, and the copy in TCRdb shows in-frame clones only, minus some. The sample has roughly 1 million clones, approximately 76% seen once. The sample was memory CD4+ T cells sorted from blood. These receptors were obtained from a man aged 18 to 30 in good health. The CDR3 runs from the conserved cysteine through the conserved F or W. The D gene is left open where the match is weak. Clone size is shown for a subset of rows, as once, few, many or a class of expanded clone.

-,-,TRBJ2-7,TRBV12-2,CASRLARGIYEQYF,TGTGCAAGTCGCTTAGCGCGAGGGATCTACGAGCAGTACTTC
-,-,TRBJ2-5,TRBV5-6,CASSLYEKETQYF,TGTGCCAGCAGCTTATACGAAAAAGAGACCCAGTACTTC
-,-,TRBJ1-4,TRBV15,CATSRDQRAGGEKLFF,TGTGCCACCAGCAGAGATCAACGGGCAGGCGGTGAAAAACTGTTTTTT
-,-,TRBJ1-1,TRBV2,CASSFRRDSEAFF,TGTGCCAGCAGTTTTAGACGCGACTCTGAAGCTTTCTTT
-,-,TRBJ2-7,TRBV5-1,CASSARGTGQWGASESYEQYF,TGCGCCAGCAGCGCCCGGGGGACCGGACAGTGGGGGGCTAGCGAGTCCTACGAGCAGTACTTC
TRBD1,-,TRBJ1-1,TRBV29-1,CSVEYQDRVGTEAFF,TGCAGCGTTGAATATCAGGACAGGGTTGGAACTGAAGCTTTCTTT
TRBD1,once,TRBJ2-5,TRBV18,CASSRGQAQETQYF,TGTGCCAGCTCACGAGGACAGGCTCAAGAGACCCAGTACTTC
-,-,TRBJ1-5,TRBV16,CASSQSGRGSNQPQHF,TGTGCCAGCAGCCAATCGGGCAGGGGAAGCAATCAGCCCCAGCATTTT
-,-,TRBJ1-4,TRBV11-2,CASSPREKLFF,TGTGCCAGCAGCCCCCGCGAAAAACTGTTTTTT
TRBD1,many,TRBJ2-1,TRBV7-8,CASSRQGTPYNEQFF,TGTGCCAGCAGCCGACAGGGAACTCCTTACAATGAGCAGTTCTTC
-,once,TRBJ2-7,TRBV21-1,CARGQVYEQYF,TGTGCCCGGGGACAGGTCTACGAGCAGTACTTC
-,once,TRBJ2-1,TRBV20-1,CKLAMHNEQFF,TGCAAACTAGCCATGCACAATGAGCAGTTCTTC
-,few,TRBJ2-2,TRBV6-6,CASSYRGGSGELFF,TGTGCCAGCAGTTACAGGGGGGGGAGCGGGGAGCTGTTTTTT
-,-,TRBJ1-3,TRBV6-6,CASSTSRNTIYF,TGTGCCAGCAGCACGTCAAGAAACACCATATATTTT
-,-,TRBJ1-1,TRBV30,CAWSIDVNTEAFF,TGTGCCTGGAGTATCGACGTGAACACTGAAGCTTTCTTT
-,-,TRBJ1-2,TRBV25-1,CASSGGGWKGYTF,TGTGCCAGCAGTGGTGGAGGATGGAAGGGCTACACCTTC
-,many,TRBJ1-1,TRBV7-9,CASSRGTRNTEAFF,TGTGCCAGCAGCCGCGGGACAAGAAACACTGAAGCTTTCTTT
TRBD1,few,TRBJ1-6,TRBV5-4,CASSSKQGGSSPLHF,TGTGCCAGCAGCTCTAAACAGGGGGGGAGTTCACCCCTCCACTTT
-,-,TRBJ2-7,TRBV5-1,CASSLEGLPSYEQYF,TGCGCCAGCAGCTTGGAAGGGTTACCGTCCTACGAGCAGTACTTC
-,-,TRBJ2-5,TRBV10-3,CAISAGEKETQYF,TGTGCCATCAGTGCGGGGGAGAAGGAGACCCAGTACTTC
TRBD1,-,TRBJ2-5,TRBV7-9,CASSVTGVGTQYF,TGTGCCAGCAGCGTGACAGGGGTCGGGACCCAGTACTTC
-,-,TRBJ1-4,TRBV5-1,CASSLDFVRPEKLFF,TGCGCCAGCAGCTTGGACTTCGTCCGCCCTGAAAAACTGTTTTTT
TRBD1,-,TRBJ2-4,TRBV7-2,CASSLTGTGSIQYF,TGTGCCAGCAGCTTAACCGGGACAGGGAGCATTCAGTACTTC
-,-,TRBJ2-7,TRBV10-3,CAISEMGYEQYF,TGTGCCATCAGTGAAATGGGATACGAGCAGTACTTC
TRBD1,-,TRBJ2-7,TRBV9,CASSPGQGFYEQYF,TGTGCCAGCAGCCCAGGACAGGGATTCTACGAGCAGTACTTC
TRBD2,-,TRBJ2-2,TRBV19,CASSIVASGRRNTGELFF,TGTGCCAGTAGTATAGTGGCTAGCGGGAGACGGAACACCGGGGAGCTGTTTTTT
TRBD1,-,TRBJ2-3,TRBV5-1,CASSLGQGAKDTQYF,TGCGCCAGCAGCCTGGGACAGGGGGCGAAAGATACGCAGTATTTT
-,-,TRBJ1-4,TRBV5-6,CASSFVGANEKLFF,TGTGCCAGCAGCTTTGTGGGTGCTAATGAAAAACTGTTTTTT
TRBD2,-,TRBJ2-5,TRBV9,CASSGASGGAVETQYF,TGTGCCAGCAGCGGGGCTAGCGGGGGGGCGGTGGAGACCCAGTACTTC
-,few,TRBJ2-3,TRBV6-1,CASRVTPAADTQYF,TGTGCCAGCAGAGTGACCCCGGCAGCAGATACGCAGTATTTT
-,-,TRBJ1-1,TRBV6-1,CASGGGSTEAFF,TGTGCCAGCGGCGGGGGATCGACTGAAGCTTTCTTT
-,-,TRBJ2-3,TRBV5-1,CASRAEVGTDTQYF,TGCGCCAGCAGGGCGGAGGTGGGAACAGATACGCAGTATTTT
-,-,TRBJ1-3,TRBV18,CASSPSRVFGNTIYF,TGTGCCAGCTCACCGAGCAGGGTATTTGGAAACACCATATATTTT